One and the same sample provided the 31 T cell receptor beta chains below, sequenced in a study of circulating and synovial CD4+ cells in juvenile arthritis. Repertoires were generated with immunoSEQ multiplex PCR, while TCRdb's copy carries only in-frame clones and drops some. The sample includes roughly 14,000 clones, around 80% of them seen just once. Source material: CD4+ T cells from synovial fluid. The receptors were gathered from a human patient with juvenile idiopathic arthritis. Some clones in this sample may be carry-over from other donors' samples.

V and J are TRBV6-1 and TRBJ2-1, with TRBD2 matching 9 bases. Germline V gene lookup returns CDR1 MNHNS and CDR2 SASEGT. The CDR3 covers 15 residues. Trimming took 7 bases from V and 4 from J; bases not matched to a gene: 8. DNA for the CDR3: TGTGCCAGCATCCTGGGAAGCGGGGGGTACAATGAGCAGTTCTTC. It yields the protein CASILGSGGYNEQFF.

The chain recombines TRBV5-4 with TRBJ1-4; tentatively, D is TRBD1 (5 bases). This CDR3 region has 14 residues. V was trimmed by 7 bases and J by 0 bases, leaving 10 bases between them. Germline assignment: CDR1 SGHNT and CDR2 YYREEE (reference sequence). Here the CDR3 DNA reads TGTGCCAGCGAGTCGACAGCAACTAATGAAAAACTGTTTTTT. Protein product: CASESTATNEKLFF.

The chain joins TRBV4-1 to TRBJ1-5; D is unclear. The CDR3 loop spans 15 amino acids. V was shortened by 1 base and J by 0 bases, with 7 bases between the two germline ends. The V gene's germline CDR1 is MGHRA and CDR2 YSYEKL. CDR3 sequence (DNA): TGCGCCAGCAGCCAAGCTGAGAATAGCAATCAGCCCCAGCATTTT. As protein: CASSQAENSNQPQHF.

In the case of this clone: The final CDR3 position lacks the conserved phenylalanine or tryptophan, pointing to a likely read error. J is TRBJ1-1 and V is TRBV18, with D perhaps TRBD1 (5 bases). The CDR3 is 14 residues long. Germline V gene sequence: CDR1 KGHSH, CDR2 LQKENI. Trimming removed 3 bases at V and 7 bases at J, with 15 bases between. CDR3 protein: CASSPDTRVLEAFL. DNA of the CDR3: TGTGCCAGCTCACCGGACACCCGTGTACTTGAAGCTTTCCTT.

This chain's CDR3 is CASSSRQGANFYEQYF. DNA for the CDR3: TGTGCCAGTAGTAGCCGACAGGGGGCTAATTTCTACGAGCAGTACTTC. V gene TRBV19 combines with J gene TRBJ2-7; 10 nucleotides align to TRBD1. The CDR3 has 16 residues. Unmatched junction bases numbered 9, after V lost 4 bases and J lost 3 bases. Germline V gene sequence: CDR1 LNHDA, CDR2 SQIVND (reference sequence).

The chain couples TRBV7-2 to TRBJ2-1; 12 bases are a match to TRBD2. V trimming: 6 bases; J trimming: 0 bases; junction bases outside the gene matches: 6. Germline V gene data show CDR1 as SGHTA and CDR2 as FQGNSA. CDR3 size: 17 residues. The CDR3 here is CASRPTSGGISYNEQFF. The CDR3 DNA reads TGTGCCAGCAGACCTACTAGCGGGGGGATCTCCTACAATGAGCAGTTCTTC. Full variable domain (missing parts from reference TRBV7-2 and TRBJ2-1): GAGVSQSPSNKVTEKGKDVELRCDPISGHTALYWYRQSLGQGLEFLIYFQGNSAPDKSGLPSDRFSAERTGGSVSTLTIQRTQQEDSAVYLCASRPTSGGISYNEQFFGPGTRLTVL.

V usage is TRBV28 and J usage is TRBJ1-4; 7 bases align to TRBD1. The junction had 11 bases not matched to a gene; V was cut back by 6 bases and J by 4 bases. The CDR3 runs 16 residues. Germline values: CDR1 MDHEN, CDR2 SYDVKM. This CDR3 reads CASSQTPGQLNEKLFF. CDR3 coding DNA: TGTGCCAGCAGCCAAACCCCGGGACAGCTTAATGAAAAACTGTTTTTT.

This clone turned up a few times. The chain carries TRBV5-1 and TRBJ2-3; 9 nucleotides agree with TRBD2. This CDR3 region has 17 residues. Germline CDR1 is SGHRS and CDR2 is YFSETQ. V dropped 4 bases and J dropped 1; count of bases not matched to a gene: 10. The DNA for the CDR3 is TGCGCCAGCAGCGGAGGCGGGGGGGACTTTCGCACAGATACGCAGTATTTT. This encodes CASSGGGGDFRTDTQYF. The whole variable domain, remainder taken from reference TRBV5-1 and TRBJ2-3, is KAGVTQTPRYLIKTRGQQVTLSCSPISGHRSVSWYQQTPGQGLQFLFEYFSETQRNKGNFPGRFSGRQFSNSRSEMNVSTLELGDSALYLCASSGGGGDFRTDTQYFGPGTRLTVL.

J is TRBJ2-7 and V is TRBV5-1; TRBD1 agrees at 9 bases. Germline CDR1 reads SGHRS; CDR2 reads YFSETQ. The CDR3 loop spans 16 amino acids. J was trimmed by 7 bases and V by 0 bases; bases with no gene match: 11. CDR3 sequence (DNA): TGCGCCAGCAGCTTGGATTCGGACAGGGGAATGTGGGAGCAGTACTTC. Its protein product is CASSLDSDRGMWEQYF.

The genes are TRBV11-3 and TRBJ2-1, with D perhaps matching TRBD2 (6 bases). Per germline, CDR1 SGHNT and CDR2 YENEEA. The CDR3 contains 14 residues. Trimming pared 5 bases from V and 7 bases from J, leaving 15 bases between. CDR3 protein: CASSPIRGSNEQFF. The CDR3, as DNA: TGTGCCAGCAGCCCCATACGGGGGTCAAATGAGCAGTTCTTC.

CDR3 sequence reads: CASSRRTGGTEQYF. The CDR3 nucleotides read TGCGCCAGCAGCAGGCGGACAGGGGGCACCGAGCAGTACTTC. The chain uses TRBV5-1 and TRBJ2-7; the match to TRBD1 covers 11 bases. The CDR3 runs to 14 residues. Germline CDR1 and CDR2: SGHRS and YFSETQ. Unmatched junction bases numbered 6, after V lost 4 bases and J lost 6 bases.

The chain joins TRBV19 to TRBJ1-5; 7 bases match TRBD1. In germline, CDR1 is LNHDA, CDR2 SQIVND (reference sequence). The CDR3 covers 15 residues. The V gene end was trimmed by 8 bases and the J gene end by 3 bases; junction bases not matched to a gene: 10. This CDR3 is CASVNQGQTNQPQHF. The CDR3 coding sequence is TGTGCCAGTGTAAATCAGGGACAGACCAATCAGCCCCAGCATTTT.

This clone was found once. The same CDR3 is also encoded by other DNA sequences in this sample. This sequence joins TRBV6-1 and TRBJ2-7, with D possibly TRBD1 on 6 matching bases. Trimming cost V 4 bases and J 7 bases, with 14 bases left between them. The length of the CDR3 is 13 residues. Per germline, CDR1 MNHNS and CDR2 SASEGT. The CDR3 bases are TGTGCCAGCAGTGCCGGGACAACATGGGAGCAGTACTTC. Residues: CASSAGTTWEQYF.

V usage is TRBV30 and J usage is TRBJ2-7; D ambiguous. Germline V gives CDR1 GTSNPN, CDR2 SVGIG (reference sequence). Trimming pared 1 base from V and 2 bases from J, leaving 6 bases between. This CDR3 has 12 amino acids. The CDR3 is CAWSDRTYEQYF. The CDR3 DNA reads as TGTGCCTGGAGTGACAGAACCTACGAGCAGTACTTC.

The chain couples TRBV6-4 to TRBJ1-3; D might be TRBD1 (5 bases). This CDR3 has 13 amino acids. Germline CDR1 MRHNA, CDR2 SNTAGT. V was trimmed by 6 bases and J by 2 bases, leaving 8 bases between them. CDR3 DNA sequence: TGTGCCAGCAGCGAGACAGCTGGAAACACCATATATTTT. Translation: CASSETAGNTIYF.

This chain links TRBV27 with TRBJ2-7; 12 nucleotides align to TRBD2. V gave up 5 bases and J gave up 7 bases; unmatched junction bases: 9. Germline V CDR1 and CDR2: MNHEY, SMNVEV (reference sequence). The CDR3 has 15 residues. CDR3 in amino acids: CASSPSGGVYEEQYF. The CDR3 coding sequence is TGTGCCAGCAGTCCTAGCGGGGGGGTTTACGAGGAGCAGTACTTC.

J is TRBJ1-1 and V is TRBV4-1; 11 positions match TRBD1. Germline-derived CDR1 and CDR2 are MGHRA and YSYEKL. This CDR3 is 14 amino acids long. V was clipped by 5 bases and J by 6 bases; unmatched bases: 5. For the CDR3, the DNA is TGCGCCAGCAGCTTAGGGACAGGGGGTGCTGAAGCTTTCTTT. Protein sequence: CASSLGTGGAEAFF.

This chain uses TRBV5-1 with TRBJ2-7, with 7 bases matching TRBD1. Germline V lookup: CDR1 SGHRS, CDR2 YFSETQ. This CDR3 region has 14 residues. J was trimmed by 0 bases and V by 5 bases; bases with no gene match: 5. The CDR3 DNA reads TGCGCCAGCAGGATACAGGGGCACTCCTACGAGCAGTACTTC. Amino acid sequence: CASRIQGHSYEQYF.

CDR3 DNA: TGTGCCAGCAGCTTAGGGGCGGGGATGAGAGCTAACTATGGCTACACCTTC. Translation gives CASSLGAGMRANYGYTF. The chain employs TRBV11-2 and TRBJ1-2, with no clear D. V lost 1 base and J 0 bases, leaving 15 bases between the germline ends. From germline, CDR1 is SGHAT and CDR2 FQNNGV. The CDR3 is 17 amino acids.

This chain links TRBV2 with TRBJ2-2; perhaps TRBD1 as D (8 bases). Trimming shortened V by 5 bases and J by 2 bases, and 18 bases separated the two germline ends. Germline V gives CDR1 SNHLY, CDR2 FYNNEI. The CDR3 is made up of 17 amino acids. CDR3 bases: TGTGCCAGCAGTTACAGGGGGGGGCCCTTCAACACCGGGGAGCTGTTTTTT. This encodes CASSYRGGPFNTGELFF.

V is TRBV28 and J is TRBJ1-2; 10 bases agree with TRBD1. This CDR3 contains 15 residues. In germline, CDR1 is MDHEN, CDR2 SYDVKM. J gave up 2 bases and V 2 bases, and 2 bases lay outside the gene matches. The CDR3 here is CASSLMGQGNYGYTF. CDR3 DNA sequence: TGTGCCAGCAGTTTAATGGGACAGGGGAACTATGGCTACACCTTC.

This chain joins TRBV27 and TRBJ1-3, with 9 bases that match TRBD1. The V gene's germline CDR1 is MNHEY and CDR2 SMNVEV (reference sequence). The CDR3 spans 15 residues. V shed 5 bases and J 4 bases; nucleotides not matched to a gene: 6. The CDR3, as DNA: TGTGCCAGCAGTCCGAATGGACAGGGGGGAAACACCATATATTTT. Translating gives CASSPNGQGGNTIYF.

The rearrangement links TRBV4-1 to TRBJ1-2; D might be TRBD1 (6 bases). Trimming pared 0 bases from V and 4 bases from J, leaving 9 bases between. The CDR3 is 14 amino acids. Germline V lookup: CDR1 MGHRA, CDR2 YSYEKL. The CDR3 region is CASSQEGGPYGYTF. DNA of the CDR3: TGCGCCAGCAGCCAAGAGGGGGGGCCCTATGGCTACACCTTC.

The chain carries TRBV4-3 and TRBJ2-2; possibly TRBD2 for D (5 bases). The germline V gene encodes CDR1 LGHNA and CDR2 YSLEER. V was trimmed by 4 bases and J by 4 bases, leaving 19 bases between them. The CDR3 sequence is 17 residues long. CDR3 DNA sequence: TGCGCCAGCAGCCCTGGCTCAGAGGGCCTGGGCACCGGGGAGCTGTTTTTT. This gives the protein CASSPGSEGLGTGELFF.

V gene TRBV5-4 combines with J gene TRBJ1-1, with 9 bases that match TRBD1. Germline-derived CDR1 and CDR2 are SGHNT and YYREEE (reference sequence). The CDR3 runs 14 residues. V was clipped by 4 bases and J by 10 bases; unmatched bases: 11. The CDR3: CASSVPGQGYLAFF. The CDR3 bases are TGTGCCAGCAGCGTGCCGGGACAGGGTTATTTAGCTTTCTTT.

The chain joins TRBV18 to TRBJ1-6; D ambiguous. The germline V gene has CDR1 KGHSH and CDR2 LQKENI. Trimming removed 1 base from V and 13 bases from J, with 11 bases in between. CDR3 length: 13 residues. The CDR3 spells CASSPRRSSPLHF. The CDR3, as DNA: TGTGCCAGCTCACCACGGAGATCTTCGCCCCTCCACTTT.

J is TRBJ1-6 and V is TRBV15; 8 bases align to TRBD1. Germline V gene data show CDR1 as LNHNV and CDR2 as YYDKDF (reference sequence). J gave up 7 bases and V 0 bases, and 2 bases lay outside the gene matches. The CDR3 has 15 amino acids. The CDR3 coding sequence is TGTGCCACCAGCAGAGATTCAGGGGGCAATTCACCCCTCCACTTT. This gives the protein CATSRDSGGNSPLHF.

The gene calls are TRBV10-3 and TRBJ2-1, with D possibly TRBD1 on 5 matching bases. In germline, CDR1 is ENHRY, CDR2 SYGVKD. The CDR3 is 14 amino acids. Trimming stripped 6 bases from V and 5 bases from J, with 14 bases between. CDR3 loop: CAIRTTADDNEQFF. CDR3 DNA sequence: TGTGCCATCAGGACGACAGCTGACGACAATGAGCAGTTCTTC.

The chain combines TRBV5-1 with TRBJ2-6, with D possibly matching TRBD1 (6 bases). V lost 2 bases to trimming and J lost 0 bases, with 15 bases between them. In germline, CDR1 is SGHRS, CDR2 YFSETQ. The CDR3 extends over 18 amino acids. CDR3 loop: CASSFAGTIISGANVLTF. DNA of the CDR3: TGCGCCAGCAGCTTCGCCGGGACAATCATCTCTGGGGCCAACGTCCTGACTTTC.

The chain carries TRBV7-3 and TRBJ2-3, with TRBD2 matching over 8 bases. CDR1 is SGHTA and CDR2 is FQGTGA in the germline V gene. This CDR3 region has 15 residues. The J segment lost 1 base and the V segment lost 5 bases, leaving 5 bases of the junction unmatched. CDR3 protein: CASSVSGIGTDTQYF. CDR3 coding DNA: TGTGCCAGCAGCGTTAGCGGGATCGGCACAGATACGCAGTATTTT. Filled out from reference TRBV7-3 and TRBJ2-3, the complete variable domain reads GAGVSQTPSNKVTEKGKYVELRCDPISGHTALYWYRQSLGQGPEFLIYFQGTGAADDSGLPNDRFFAVRPEGSVSTLKIQRTERGDSAVYLCASSVSGIGTDTQYFGPGTRLTVL.

The genes are TRBV7-6 and TRBJ1-2, with 7 bases aligning to TRBD1. The germline V gene has CDR1 SGHVS and CDR2 FNYEAQ. The ends lost 5 bases at V and 4 bases at J; junction bases unmatched: 7. The CDR3 extends over 14 amino acids. Here the CDR3 reads CASSPTGESYGYTF. In DNA form, the CDR3 reads TGTGCCAGCAGCCCTACAGGGGAGAGCTATGGCTACACCTTC.